A single sample is the source of the 16 T cell receptor beta chains below, sequenced in a study of PD-L1 blockade in urothelial cancer (dated by TCRdb to about 2017). The time point label corresponds to: pretreatment peripheral blood. Libraries were prepared through the immunoSEQ multiplex PCR assay. Held by TCRdb, this immuneACCESS table contains in-frame sequences only and omits some clones. Under half of the omission traces to an unresolved V gene where checked; the cause of the rest is unknown. The sample yields over 75,000 clones; roughly nine tenths were counted once. The top ten clones comprise roughly 0.97% of the sample. Sequencing used PBMCs, obtained around atezolizumab (anti-PD-L1) treatment. Receptors were obtained from a woman of 80 years or more with urothelial cancer.

This clone was observed a single time. This chain connects TRBV5-1 to TRBJ2-2; 7 bases line up with TRBD2. The CDR3 covers 17 residues. Trimming took 3 bases from V and 0 from J; bases not matched to a gene: 8. Germline loops: CDR1 SGHRS, CDR2 YFSETQ. The chain's CDR3 is CASSSQLAITNTGELFF. CDR3 in DNA: TGCGCCAGCAGCTCGCAACTAGCGATAACGAACACCGGGGAGCTGTTTTTT. Supplemented by reference TRBV5-1 and TRBJ2-2, the full variable domain reads KAGVTQTPRYLIKTRGQQVTLSCSPISGHRSVSWYQQTPGQGLQFLFEYFSETQRNKGNFPGRFSGRQFSNSRSEMNVSTLELGDSALYLCASSSQLAITNTGELFFGEGSRLTVL.

This clone was detected once. The chain recombines TRBV18 with TRBJ1-1; possible D gene TRBD1, 5 bases. Germline CDR1 reads KGHSH; CDR2 reads LQKENI. V was trimmed by 3 bases and J by 0 bases, leaving 8 bases between them. The CDR3 is 14 amino acids. The CDR3 bases are TGTGCCAGCTCACCTCAGGGATTGAACACTGAAGCTTTCTTT. This codes for CASSPQGLNTEAFF.

The chain links TRBV2 to TRBJ2-1; D perhaps matches TRBD2 (6 bases). This CDR3 comprises 15 residues. Trimming cost V 4 bases and J 4 bases, with 14 bases left between them. The germline V gene encodes CDR1 SNHLY and CDR2 FYNNEI. The CDR3 DNA reads TGTGCCAGCAGTGTAATTAGCGGAGCATACAATGAGCAGTTCTTC. Amino acid sequence: CASSVISGAYNEQFF. Supplemented by reference TRBV2 and TRBJ2-1, the full variable domain reads EPEVTQTPSHQVTQMGQEVILRCVPISNHLYFYWYRQILGQKVEFLVSFYNNEISEKSEIFDDQFSVERPDGSNFTLKIRSTKLEDSAMYFCASSVISGAYNEQFFGPGTRLTVL.

V gene TRBV7-3 combines with J gene TRBJ2-2; no definite D call. Deletions cut 5 bases from V and 6 bases from J, with 10 bases between. CDR3 length equals 13 residues. In germline, CDR1 is SGHTA, CDR2 FQGTGA. CDR3 bases: TGTGCCAGCAGCCCCAGGCGCGCCGGGGAGCTGTTTTTT. Translating gives CASSPRRAGELFF.

The rearrangement uses TRBV5-6 and TRBJ2-2, with a tentative D call TRBD2 (5 bases). The germline V gene encodes CDR1 SGHDT and CDR2 YYEEEE. The CDR3 has 15 amino acids. The V end lost 0 bases, the J end lost 1 base, and 7 bases lay between the germline ends. The CDR3 sequence is CASSLGGLNTGELFF. DNA for the CDR3: TGTGCCAGCAGCTTGGGCGGGTTGAACACCGGGGAGCTGTTTTTT. The variable domain in full, completed from reference TRBV5-6 and TRBJ2-2, reads DAGVTQSPTHLIKTRGQQVTLRCSPKSGHDTVSWYQQALGQGPQFIFQYYEEEERQRGNFPDRFSGHQFPNYSSELNVNALLLGDSALYLCASSLGGLNTGELFFGEGSRLTVL.

The V call is TRBV19, the J call TRBJ2-1; 11 bases are shared with TRBD2. The CDR3 is 16 residues long. Germline trimming cut 6 bases from V and 5 bases from J; bases unmatched to any gene: 9. The V gene's germline CDR1 is LNHDA and CDR2 SQIVND (reference sequence). The CDR3 DNA reads as TGTGCCAGTAGACTTAGCGGGAGGGCGGGTCACAATGAGCAGTTCTTC. As protein: CASRLSGRAGHNEQFF. Drawing the rest from reference TRBV19 and TRBJ2-1, the complete variable domain is DGGITQSPKYLFRKEGQNVTLSCEQNLNHDAMYWYRQDPGQGLRLIYYSQIVNDFQKGDIAEGYSVSREKKESFPLTVTSAQKNPTAFYLCASRLSGRAGHNEQFFGPGTRLTVL.

This clone was seen only a few times. The V and J genes are TRBV28 and TRBJ2-7; D is perhaps TRBD1 (6 bases). CDR3 length equals 14 residues. Trimming took off 1 base at V and 2 bases at J, with 9 bases between the two ends. CDR1 and CDR2 (germline): MDHEN, SYDVKM. As DNA, the CDR3 is TGTGCCAGCAGTTTATCCCAGGGGACCTACGAGCAGTACTTC. This sequence encodes CASSLSQGTYEQYF.

In its sample, this clone was seen a few times. This chain joins TRBV28 and TRBJ1-2, with a tentative D call TRBD1 (5 bases). V shed 1 base and J shed 8 bases, with 11 bases lying between them. Germline V gene lookup returns CDR1 MDHEN and CDR2 SYDVKM. The CDR3 loop spans 13 amino acids. CDR3 residues: CASSLLDSGGYTF. CDR3 coding DNA: TGTGCCAGCAGTTTATTAGACAGTGGGGGCTACACCTTC.

This chain links TRBV28 with TRBJ2-7; the D gene is possibly TRBD1 (6 bases). Trimming left V 3 bases short and J 7 bases short, with 16 bases between. The CDR3 totals 14 residues. Germline-derived CDR1 and CDR2 are MDHEN and SYDVKM. The CDR3 DNA follows: TGTGCCAGCAGTTTCTCGCAGGGGACGAGTGAGCAGTACTTC. It encodes CASSFSQGTSEQYF. Based on the CDR3 plus reference TRBV28 and TRBJ2-7, the full variable domain is DVKVTQSSRYLVKRTGEKVFLECVQDMDHENMFWYRQDPGLGLRLIYFSYDVKMKEKGDIPEGYSVSREKKERFSLILESASTNQTSMYLCASSFSQGTSEQYFGPGTRLTVT.

The V and J genes are TRBV18 and TRBJ2-7; the match to TRBD1 covers 8 bases. CDR3 length: 14 amino acids. The germline CDR1 and CDR2 sequences are KGHSH and LQKENI. The V and J ends lost 3 bases and 2 bases, in that order; junction bases with no gene match: 3. The CDR3 protein is CASSPGQATYEQYF. The CDR3, as DNA: TGTGCCAGCTCACCGGGACAGGCTACCTACGAGCAGTACTTC.

V and J are TRBV19 and TRBJ1-5; tentative D call: TRBD1 (5 bases). The V and J ends lost 0 bases and 2 bases respectively, with 8 bases between them. The V gene's germline CDR1 is LNHDA and CDR2 SQIVND (reference sequence). The CDR3 runs 15 residues. CDR3 sequence (DNA): TGTGCCAGTAGTATAGATCGGGGGGGCAATCAGCCCCAGCATTTT. Its protein product is CASSIDRGGNQPQHF. Drawing the rest from reference TRBV19 and TRBJ1-5, the complete variable domain is DGGITQSPKYLFRKEGQNVTLSCEQNLNHDAMYWYRQDPGQGLRLIYYSQIVNDFQKGDIAEGYSVSREKKESFPLTVTSAQKNPTAFYLCASSIDRGGNQPQHFGDGTRLSIL.

This chain uses TRBV19 with TRBJ1-5; D possibly corresponds to TRBD1 (5 bases). Germline V CDR1 and CDR2: LNHDA, SQIVND (reference sequence). The ends were cut back, 8 bases at V and 4 bases at J, with 21 bases in the middle. The CDR3 runs to 16 residues. The CDR3 DNA is TGTGCCAGTGACGGAAGGGACTCCCGCGGAAATCAGCCCCAGCATTTT. Translated, it gives CASDGRDSRGNQPQHF.

A single count supports this clone. The chain joins TRBV9 to TRBJ2-3, with D possibly matching TRBD1 (5 bases). Germline assignment: CDR1 SGDLS and CDR2 YYNGEE. V lost 0 bases and J 2 bases, leaving 13 bases between the germline ends. This CDR3 has 16 residues. This CDR3 reads CASSVAGARPTDTQYF. As DNA, the CDR3 is TGTGCCAGCAGCGTAGCTGGGGCTAGGCCCACAGATACGCAGTATTTT.

The chain employs TRBV27 and TRBJ2-7, with 9 bases lining up with TRBD1. The V gene end was trimmed by 5 bases and the J gene end by 6 bases; junction bases not matched to a gene: 5. This CDR3 is built from 13 residues. Germline V gives CDR1 MNHEY, CDR2 SMNVEV (reference sequence). The CDR3 sequence is CASSRQGVGEQYF. DNA of the CDR3: TGTGCCAGCAGTCGACAGGGGGTCGGCGAGCAGTACTTC.

This rearrangement joins TRBV9 to TRBJ1-4; tentatively, D is TRBD1 (6 bases). Trimming removed 0 bases from V and 0 bases from J, with 9 bases in between. The CDR3 is 16 residues long. In germline, CDR1 is SGDLS, CDR2 YYNGEE. The DNA for the CDR3 is TGTGCCAGCAGCGTAGAAGGGGGGGCAACTAATGAAAAACTGTTTTTT. Its protein is CASSVEGGATNEKLFF. Based on the CDR3 plus reference TRBV9 and TRBJ1-4, the full variable domain is DSGVTQTPKHLITATGQRVTLRCSPRSGDLSVYWYQQSLDQGLQFLIQYYNGEERAKGNILERFSAQQFPDLHSELNLSSLELGDSALYFCASSVEGGATNEKLFFGSGTQLSVL.

The chain carries TRBV27 and TRBJ2-4; 9 bases line up with TRBD1. Germline trimming cut 5 bases from V and 4 bases from J; bases unmatched to any gene: 9. In germline, CDR1 is MNHEY, CDR2 SMNVEV (reference sequence). There are 16 residues in the CDR3. The CDR3 DNA follows: TGTGCCAGCAGTCCCTCCTCGGGACAGGGAAAAAACATTCAGTACTTC. Encoded protein: CASSPSSGQGKNIQYF.